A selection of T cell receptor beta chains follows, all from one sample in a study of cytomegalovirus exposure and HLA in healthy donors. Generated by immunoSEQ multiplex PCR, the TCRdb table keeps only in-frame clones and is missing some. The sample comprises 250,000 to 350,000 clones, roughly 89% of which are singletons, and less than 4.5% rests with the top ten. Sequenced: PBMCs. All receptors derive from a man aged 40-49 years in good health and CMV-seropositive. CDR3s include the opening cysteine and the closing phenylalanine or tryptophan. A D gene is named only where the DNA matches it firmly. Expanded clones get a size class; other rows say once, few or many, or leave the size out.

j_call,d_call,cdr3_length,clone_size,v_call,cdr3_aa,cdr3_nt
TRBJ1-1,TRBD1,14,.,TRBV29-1,CSAEGPGQSPEAFF,TGCAGCGCTGAAGGTCCGGGACAGTCGCCTGAAGCTTTCTTT
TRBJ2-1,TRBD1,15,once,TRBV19,CASSRSRGPYNEQFF,TGTGCCAGTAGTAGGAGCAGGGGGCCTTACAATGAGCAGTTCTTC
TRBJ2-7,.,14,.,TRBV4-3,CASSQDKTFYEQYF,TGCGCCAGCAGCCAAGACAAGACATTTTACGAGCAGTACTTC
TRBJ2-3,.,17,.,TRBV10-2,CASNLGQYGTLLDTQYF,TGCGCCAGCAACCTAGGACAGTACGGGACATTGCTAGATACGCAGTATTTT
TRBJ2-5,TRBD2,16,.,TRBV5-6,CASSSGLAGFQETQYF,TGTGCCAGCAGCTCGGGACTAGCGGGGTTCCAAGAGACCCAGTACTTC
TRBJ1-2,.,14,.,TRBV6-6,CASTYEGGAGGYTF,TGTGCCAGCACCTACGAAGGGGGGGCGGGTGGCTACACCTTC
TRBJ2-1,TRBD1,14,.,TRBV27,CASSRDSSYNEQFF,TGTGCCAGCAGCCGGGACAGCTCCTACAATGAGCAGTTCTTC
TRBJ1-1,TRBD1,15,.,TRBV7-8,CASSWGQGLNTEAFF,TGTGCCAGCAGCTGGGGACAGGGCCTTAACACTGAAGCTTTCTTT
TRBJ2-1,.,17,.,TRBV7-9,CASSFDYTDYSYNEQFF,TGTGCCAGCAGCTTCGATTATACTGACTACTCCTACAATGAGCAGTTCTTC
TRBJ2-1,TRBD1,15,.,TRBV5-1,CASSYLGTGGNEQFF,TGCGCCAGCAGCTACCTCGGGACAGGGGGAAATGAGCAGTTCTTC
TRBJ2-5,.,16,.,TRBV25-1,CASSNLWTPGQETQYF,TGTGCCAGCAGTAATCTCTGGACACCAGGACAAGAGACCCAGTACTTC
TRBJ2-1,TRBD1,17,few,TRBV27,CASSLSSGTGAYNEQFF,TGTGCCAGCAGTTTATCCTCGGGGACAGGGGCCTACAATGAGCAGTTCTTC
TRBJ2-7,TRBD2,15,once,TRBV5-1,CASRAGTSAYYEQYF,TGCGCCAGCAGGGCCGGGACTAGCGCGTACTACGAGCAGTACTTC
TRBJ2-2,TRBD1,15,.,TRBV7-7,CASSPGTGVTGELFF,TGTGCTAGCAGCCCCGGGACAGGGGTCACCGGGGAGCTGTTTTTT
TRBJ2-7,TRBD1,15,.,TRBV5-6,CASSWERQGSYEQYF,TGTGCCAGCAGCTGGGAGCGACAGGGAAGCTACGAGCAGTACTTC
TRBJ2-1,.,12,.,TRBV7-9,CSSSLLPDEQFF,TGTTCCAGCAGCTTACTCCCCGATGAGCAGTTCTTC
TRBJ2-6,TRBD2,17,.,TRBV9,CASSVLADPSGANVLTF,TGTGCCAGCAGCGTTCTAGCGGACCCCTCTGGGGCCAACGTCCTGACTTTC
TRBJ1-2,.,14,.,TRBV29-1,CSVEGSGSGYGYTF,TGCAGCGTTGAAGGGTCAGGGTCGGGCTATGGCTACACCTTC
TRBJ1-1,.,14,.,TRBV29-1,CSVEDQDRGTEAFF,TGCAGCGTTGAAGATCAGGACAGAGGGACTGAAGCTTTCTTT
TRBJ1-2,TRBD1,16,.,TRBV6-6,CASSSSYRGSDYGYTF,TGTGCCAGCAGTTCCTCTTACAGGGGAAGCGACTATGGCTACACCTTC
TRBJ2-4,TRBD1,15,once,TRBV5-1,CASSLGQGPTRVQYF,TGCGCCAGCAGCTTGGGACAGGGCCCGACCAGGGTTCAGTACTTC
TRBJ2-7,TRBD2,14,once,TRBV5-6,CASSPGLAGGEQYF,TGTGCCAGCAGCCCGGGACTAGCGGGAGGGGAGCAGTACTTC
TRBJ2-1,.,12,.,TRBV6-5,CASSYSGGEQFF,TGTGCCAGCAGTTACTCGGGGGGTGAGCAGTTCTTC
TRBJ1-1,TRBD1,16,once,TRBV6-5,CASSSGTGLLNTEAFF,TGTGCCAGCAGTTCCGGGACAGGCCTTTTGAACACTGAAGCTTTCTTT
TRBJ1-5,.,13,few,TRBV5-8,CASSLTGTQPQHF,TGTGCCAGCAGCTTAACAGGGACTCAGCCCCAGCATTTT
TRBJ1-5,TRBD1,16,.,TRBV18,CASSSQPTGANQPQHF,TGTGCCAGCTCATCCCAACCGACAGGGGCAAATCAGCCCCAGCATTTT
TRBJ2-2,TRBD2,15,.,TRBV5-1,CASRGLAGTTGELFF,TGCGCCAGCCGTGGACTAGCGGGAACCACCGGGGAGCTGTTTTTT
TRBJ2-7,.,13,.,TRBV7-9,CASTLGSSFEQYF,TGTGCCAGCACCCTCGGGTCTTCCTTCGAGCAGTACTTC
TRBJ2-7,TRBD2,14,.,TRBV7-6,CASSLLAEALEQYF,TGTGCCAGCAGCCTACTAGCGGAAGCTCTCGAGCAGTACTTC
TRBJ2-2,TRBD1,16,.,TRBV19,CASTTRDRAYVGELFF,TGTGCCAGTACAACAAGGGACAGGGCTTATGTCGGGGAGCTGTTTTTT
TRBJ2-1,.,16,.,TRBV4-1,CASSQATGNSYNEQFF,TGCGCCAGCAGCCAAGCGACGGGAAACTCCTACAATGAGCAGTTCTTC
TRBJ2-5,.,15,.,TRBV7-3,CASSLAGLDGETQYF,TGTGCCAGCAGCTTAGCCGGACTTGACGGGGAGACCCAGTACTTC
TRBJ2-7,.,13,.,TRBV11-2,CASSLGAPYEQYF,TGTGCCAGCAGCTTGGGAGCGCCTTACGAGCAGTACTTC
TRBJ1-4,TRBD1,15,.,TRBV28,CASSKFGTVNEKLFF,TGTGCCAGCAGTAAATTCGGGACAGTTAATGAAAAACTGTTTTTT
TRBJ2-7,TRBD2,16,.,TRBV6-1,CASSEIRTSGTYEQYF,TGTGCCAGCAGTGAAATTAGGACTAGCGGGACCTACGAGCAGTACTTC
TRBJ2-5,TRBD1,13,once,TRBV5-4,CASSMDREETQYF,TGTGCCAGCAGCATGGACAGGGAAGAGACCCAGTACTTC
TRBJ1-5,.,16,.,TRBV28,CASNLRRRRVVQPQHF,TGTGCCAGCAACCTAAGGAGGCGGAGGGTAGTACAGCCCCAGCATTTT
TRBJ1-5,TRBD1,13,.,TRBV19,CASSYDRVQPQHF,TGTGCCAGTAGTTACGACAGGGTTCAGCCCCAGCATTTT
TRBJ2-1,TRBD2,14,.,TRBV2,CASRPLAGVSEQFF,TGTGCCAGCAGGCCACTAGCGGGAGTGTCTGAGCAGTTCTTC
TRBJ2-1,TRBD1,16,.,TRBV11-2,CASSLRDRVPYNEQFF,TGTGCCAGCAGCCTCCGGGACAGGGTACCCTACAATGAGCAGTTCTTC
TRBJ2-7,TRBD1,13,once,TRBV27,CASGTGPTYEQYF,TGTGCCAGCGGGACAGGGCCAACCTACGAGCAGTACTTC
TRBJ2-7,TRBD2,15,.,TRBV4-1,CASSQVGGRDHEQYF,TGCGCCAGCAGCCAAGTGGGCGGGAGGGACCACGAGCAGTACTTC
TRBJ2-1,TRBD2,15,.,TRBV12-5,CASGLLAGRYNEQFF,TGTGCTAGTGGTTTGTTAGCGGGCCGTTACAATGAGCAGTTCTTC
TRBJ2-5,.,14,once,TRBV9,CASSAQGIGPEQYF,TGTGCCAGCAGCGCACAGGGAATTGGTCCGGAGCAGTACTTC
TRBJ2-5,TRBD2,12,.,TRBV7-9,CASSRTSVPQYF,TGTGCCAGCAGCCGAACTAGCGTGCCCCAGTACTTC
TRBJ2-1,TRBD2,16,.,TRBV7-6,CASSLVGTSPYNEQFF,TGTGCCAGCAGCTTAGTAGGGACTAGCCCCTACAATGAGCAGTTCTTC
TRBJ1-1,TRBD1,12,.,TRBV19,CASKTGGTEAFF,TGTGCCAGCAAGACAGGGGGGACTGAAGCTTTCTTT
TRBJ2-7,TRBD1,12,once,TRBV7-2,CASGQGPYEQYF,TGTGCCTCGGGACAGGGCCCCTACGAGCAGTACTTC
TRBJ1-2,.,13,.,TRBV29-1,CSVDHTGNYGYTF,TGCAGCGTTGACCATACAGGGAACTATGGCTACACCTTC
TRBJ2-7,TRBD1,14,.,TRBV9,CASSGTRDSYEQYF,TGTGCCAGCAGCGGAACCCGGGACAGCTACGAGCAGTACTTC
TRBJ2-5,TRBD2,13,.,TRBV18,CASSGGGSETQYF,TGTGCCAGCTCCGGCGGGGGATCAGAGACCCAGTACTTC
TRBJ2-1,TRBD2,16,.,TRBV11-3,CASSQSGVAGVHEQFF,TGTGCCAGCAGCCAATCCGGGGTAGCGGGAGTACATGAGCAGTTCTTC
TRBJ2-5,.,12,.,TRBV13,CASSLGRETQYF,TGTGCCAGCAGCTTAGGCCGGGAGACCCAGTACTTC